Presented here are 11 T cell receptor beta chains from one specimen sequenced in a study of shared clonotypes between healthy human individuals. Sequenced by immunoSEQ multiplex PCR; TCRdb stores in-frame clones only, minus some. The table records under 850,000 clones, approximately 77% of them present only once. Sequencing used memory CD4+ T cells sorted from blood. The subset: CD45RA-negative fraction. These receptors were obtained from a woman in her twenties or thirties in good health.

The V and J genes are TRBV6-1 and TRBJ2-4; 9 bases are shared with TRBD1. The trim removed 4 bases at V and 0 bases at J, leaving 7 bases unmatched. The length of the CDR3 is 17 residues. CDR1 and CDR2 (germline): MNHNS, SASEGT. The CDR3 reads CASSAPGQGVAKNIQYF. As DNA, the CDR3 is TGTGCCAGCAGTGCCCCGGGACAGGGTGTAGCCAAAAACATTCAGTACTTC.

This clone was observed a single time. This chain connects TRBV10-3 to TRBJ1-2; a weak D match, TRBD1 (5 bases). Trimming stripped 10 bases from V and 7 bases from J, with 28 bases between. CDR1 and CDR2 from the germline V gene are ENHRY and SYGVKD. This CDR3 contains 16 residues. Written as DNA, the CDR3 is TGTGCCACCGGAAGTCAGGGTGGCCTAAACGACGGTGGCTACACCTTC. Translating gives CATGSQGGLNDGGYTF.

The chain carries TRBV11-3 and TRBJ2-3; D perhaps matches TRBD2 (5 bases). The CDR3 is 13 amino acids. The V and J ends lost 8 bases and 5 bases respectively, with 14 bases between them. Germline loops: CDR1 SGHNT, CDR2 YENEEA. This CDR3 reads CASGRGFGDTQYF. CDR3 nucleotides: TGTGCCAGCGGACGCGGGTTCGGAGATACGCAGTATTTT. The full variable domain, with the rest looked up from reference TRBV11-3 and TRBJ2-3, is EAGVVQSPRYKIIEKKQPVAFWCNPISGHNTLYWYLQNLGQGPELLIRYENEEAVDDSQLPKDRFSAERLKGVDSTLKIQPAELGDSAVYLCASGRGFGDTQYFGPGTRLTVL.

This chain links TRBV7-3 with TRBJ2-3; 8 bases agree with TRBD2. There are 16 residues in the CDR3. Germline values: CDR1 SGHTA, CDR2 FQGTGA. The trim removed 3 bases at V and 4 bases at J, leaving 9 bases unmatched. The CDR3: CASSFSSSGGPDTQYF. CDR3 sequence (DNA): TGTGCCAGCAGCTTCTCGTCAAGCGGGGGCCCAGATACGCAGTATTTT.

The rearrangement links TRBV19 to TRBJ1-1, with D possibly being TRBD1 (5 bases). Trimming removed 0 bases at V and 0 bases at J, with 20 bases between. From germline, CDR1 is LNHDA and CDR2 SQIVND (reference sequence). The CDR3 totals 19 residues. In DNA form, the CDR3 reads TGTGCCAGTAGTATAGATCTATTTGGCTCAGGGCTTTTGAACACTGAAGCTTTCTTT. This codes for CASSIDLFGSGLLNTEAFF. The whole variable domain, filled in from reference TRBV19 and TRBJ1-1, reads DGGITQSPKYLFRKEGQNVTLSCEQNLNHDAMYWYRQDPGQGLRLIYYSQIVNDFQKGDIAEGYSVSREKKESFPLTVTSAQKNPTAFYLCASSIDLFGSGLLNTEAFFGQGTRLTVV.

V is TRBV10-3 and J is TRBJ2-3, with 7 bases identical to TRBD2. The CDR3 is 13 amino acids. Germline-derived CDR1 and CDR2 are ENHRY and SYGVKD. V lost 6 bases and J lost 3; bases outside the gene matches: 3. CDR3 sequence: CAISTGGTDTQYF. DNA of the CDR3: TGTGCCATCAGCACGGGAGGTACAGATACGCAGTATTTT.

J is TRBJ1-4 and V is TRBV29-1; 9 bases are shared with TRBD1. V lost 3 bases and J lost 5; bases outside the gene matches: 4. Germline CDR1 SQVTM, CDR2 ANQGSEA. The CDR3 runs 14 residues. CDR3 region: CSVESGTGNEKLFF. In nucleotides, the CDR3 is TGCAGCGTTGAGTCCGGGACAGGGAATGAAAAACTGTTTTTT.

This clone has only a few counts. Other DNA sequences in this sample translate to the same CDR3. J is TRBJ2-7 and V is TRBV2; D not resolved. The CDR3 extends over 11 amino acids. Germline CDR1 is SNHLY and CDR2 is FYNNEI. Trimming cost V 3 bases and J 2 bases, with 2 bases left between them. The CDR3 nucleotides are TGTGCCAGCAGTGATACCTACGAGCAGTACTTC. It specifies CASSDTYEQYF.

The gene calls are TRBV9 and TRBJ1-5; D is ambiguous. From germline, CDR1 is SGDLS and CDR2 YYNGEE. The CDR3 has 16 amino acids. Trimming cost V 0 bases and J 0 bases, with 10 bases left between them. The CDR3 bases are TGTGCCAGCAGCGTAGGGGCAGATTTTAGCAATCAGCCCCAGCATTTT. Translation gives CASSVGADFSNQPQHF.

This clone was counted only a few times. The rearrangement uses TRBV28 and TRBJ1-5; D gene unclear. The CDR3 contains 14 residues. Germline V CDR1 and CDR2: MDHEN, SYDVKM. The V end was cut by 3 bases, the J end by 5 bases, with 11 bases between. The CDR3 nucleotides read TGTGCCAGCAGTTTCGAGCGGAACTATCAGCCCCAGCATTTT. Amino acids: CASSFERNYQPQHF.

The chain is built from TRBV7-2 and TRBJ2-2; possible D gene TRBD2, 5 bases. This CDR3 region has 13 residues. Germline V lookup: CDR1 SGHTA, CDR2 FQGNSA. Trimming cost V 8 bases and J 1 base, with 8 bases left between them. This CDR3 reads CASRGLNTGELFF. CDR3 bases: TGTGCCAGCCGGGGATTGAACACCGGGGAGCTGTTTTTT. The variable domain in full, with the rest retrieved from reference TRBV7-2 and TRBJ2-2, is GAGVSQSPSNKVTEKGKDVELRCDPISGHTALYWYRQSLGQGLEFLIYFQGNSAPDKSGLPSDRFSAERTGGSVSTLTIQRTQQEDSAVYLCASRGLNTGELFFGEGSRLTVL.